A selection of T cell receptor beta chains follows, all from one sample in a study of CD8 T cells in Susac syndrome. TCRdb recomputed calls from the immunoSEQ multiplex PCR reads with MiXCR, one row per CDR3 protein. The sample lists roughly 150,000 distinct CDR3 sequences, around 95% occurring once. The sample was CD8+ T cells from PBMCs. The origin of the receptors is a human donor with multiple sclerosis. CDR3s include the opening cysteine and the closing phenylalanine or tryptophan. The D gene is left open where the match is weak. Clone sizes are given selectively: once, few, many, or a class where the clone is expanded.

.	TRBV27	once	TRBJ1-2	TGTGCCAGCAGCCGCGGAGGGGGGATCTATGGCTACACCTTC	CASSRGGGIYGYTF
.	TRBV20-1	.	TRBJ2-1	TGCAGTGCAAAATCCGGGGCTACGAATGAGCAGTTCTTC	CSAKSGATNEQFF
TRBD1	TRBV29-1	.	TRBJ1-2	TGCAGCGTTGAAAGGGGGCTCTATGGCTACACCTTC	CSVERGLYGYTF
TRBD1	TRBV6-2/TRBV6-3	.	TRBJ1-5	TGTGCCAGCAGTTACACCCGGACAGGGGGCGATCAGCCCCAGCATTTT	CASSYTRTGGDQPQHF
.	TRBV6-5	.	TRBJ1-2	TGTGCCAGCAGTTACAAGGGCGCGGCTGGCTACACCTTC	CASSYKGAAGYTF
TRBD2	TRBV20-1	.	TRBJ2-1	TGCAGTGCTAGCTACCCCGGGACTACTTACAATGAGCAGTTCTTC	CSASYPGTTYNEQFF
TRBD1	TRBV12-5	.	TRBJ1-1	TGTGCTAGTGGTATTTACAGGGGTAGGGACACTGAAGCTTTCTTT	CASGIYRGRDTEAFF
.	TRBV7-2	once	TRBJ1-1	TGTGCCAGCAGCTTAGTGCGGAGGAACACTGAAGCTTTCTTT	CASSLVRRNTEAFF
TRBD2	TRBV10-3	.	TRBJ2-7	TGTGCCATCAGTGCGCCTAGCGGGCGGGAGCAGTACTTC	CAISAPSGREQYF
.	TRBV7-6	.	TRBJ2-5	TGTGCCAGCAGCTTAGAGCCCACCCAAGAGACCCAGTACTTC	CASSLEPTQETQYF
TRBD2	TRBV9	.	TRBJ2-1	TGTGCCAGCAGCGTAGGTGGGGCGGGGGGAACTGAGCAGTTCTTC	CASSVGGAGGTEQFF
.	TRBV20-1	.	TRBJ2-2	TGCAGTGCTAGAGATCAGGGGAACACCGGGGAGCTGTTTTTT	CSARDQGNTGELFF
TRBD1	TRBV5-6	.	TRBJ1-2	TGTGCCAGCAGGCAACAGGGGGTTGGCTACACCTTC	CASRQQGVGYTF
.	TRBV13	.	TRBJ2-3	TGTGCCAGCACCGCCGGGACTCCTAAGAGCACAGATACGCAGTATTTT	CASTAGTPKSTDTQYF
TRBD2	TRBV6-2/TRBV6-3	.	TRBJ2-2	TGTGCCAGCAGTTACTCGAAACTAGCGGGGGAATGGGAGCTGTTTTTT	CASSYSKLAGEWELFF
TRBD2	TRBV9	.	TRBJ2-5	TGTGCCAGCAGCGTAGGACTAGCGGGGGTTTCGGAGACCCAGTACTTC	CASSVGLAGVSETQYF
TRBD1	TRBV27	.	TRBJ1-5	TGTGCCAGCAGTTTATCGGGCTCAGGGGGCAGGGCCCCCAATCAGCCCCAGCATTTT	CASSLSGSGGRAPNQPQHF
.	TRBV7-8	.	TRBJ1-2	TGTGCCAGCAGCTTCAGGGGAAAGGGAATCTATGGCTACACCTTC	CASSFRGKGIYGYTF
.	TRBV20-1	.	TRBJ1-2	TGCAGTGCCCCGGAAGGAGGCTACACCTTC	CSAPEGGYTF
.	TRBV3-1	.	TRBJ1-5	TGTGCCAGCAGCCAAGGACGGGGTCAACAGCCCCAGCATTTT	CASSQGRGQQPQHF
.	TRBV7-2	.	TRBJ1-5	TGTGCCAGCAGCTTAGCGGGTTGGGATCAGCCCCAGCATTTT	CASSLAGWDQPQHF
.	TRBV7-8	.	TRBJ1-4	TGTGCCAGCAGTGCCCGGGGGGGAAATGAAAAACTGTTTTTT	CASSARGGNEKLFF
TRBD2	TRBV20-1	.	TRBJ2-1	TGCAGTGCTAAAACCGGGACTAGCGGAGGGAATGAGCAGTTCTTC	CSAKTGTSGGNEQFF
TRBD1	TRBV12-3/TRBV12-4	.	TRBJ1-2	TGTGCCAGCACCCCGGACAGGGGGAATGGCTACACCTTC	CASTPDRGNGYTF
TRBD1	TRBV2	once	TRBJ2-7	TGTGCCAGTACAGGGGGACACGAGCAGTACTTC	CASTGGHEQYF
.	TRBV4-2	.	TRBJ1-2	TGTGCCAGCAGCCCTGGACCGACTTGGGGCTACACCTTC	CASSPGPTWGYTF
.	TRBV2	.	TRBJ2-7	TGTGCCAGCACAGACGGTGACTTCTACGAGCAGTACTTC	CASTDGDFYEQYF
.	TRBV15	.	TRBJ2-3	TGTGCCACCAGCTCGACACGAAGGGGCACAGATACGCAGTATTTT	CATSSTRRGTDTQYF
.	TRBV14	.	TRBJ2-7	TGTGCCAGCAGCCAAGAGAGTACACGGGGGTACGAGCAGTACTTC	CASSQESTRGYEQYF
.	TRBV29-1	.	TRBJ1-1	TGCAGCGTTCTACGGGACACGAACACTGAAGCTTTCTTT	CSVLRDTNTEAFF
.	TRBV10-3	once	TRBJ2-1	TGTGCCATCAGTGAGGAGGGAGAGCAGTTCTTC	CAISEEGEQFF
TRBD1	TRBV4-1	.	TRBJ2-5	TGCGCCAGCAGCCAAGGGGGACAGTCCCAAGAGACCCAGTACTTC	CASSQGGQSQETQYF
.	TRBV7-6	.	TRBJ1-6	TGTGCCAGCAGCTTAGGGAAGAGGTCCTGGTCAGGTTCACCCCTCCACTTT	CASSLGKRSWSGSPLHF
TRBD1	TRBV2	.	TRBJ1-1	TGTGCCAGCAGGGGGACAGTGCCTGAAGCTTTCTTT	CASRGTVPEAFF
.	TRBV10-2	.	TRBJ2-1	TGCGCCAGCAGTGAGGGCAGGGGAACGGACAATGAGCAGTTCTTC	CASSEGRGTDNEQFF
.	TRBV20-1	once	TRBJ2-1	TGCAGTGCTAAGGACTCTGCCTACAATGAGCAGTTCTTC	CSAKDSAYNEQFF
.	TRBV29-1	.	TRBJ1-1	TGCAGCGTTCTCGGGACCCGAGAACGGGACACTGAAGCTTTCTTT	CSVLGTRERDTEAFF
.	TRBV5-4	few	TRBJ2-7	TGTGCCAGCAGCTTAGAGTCCTACGAGCAGTACTTC	CASSLESYEQYF
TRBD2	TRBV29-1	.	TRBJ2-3	TGCAGCGTTGGGACTAGCGGAACCACAGATACGCAGTATTTT	CSVGTSGTTDTQYF
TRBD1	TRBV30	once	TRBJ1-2	TGTGCCTGGAGGGACAGGGCCAACTATGGCTACACCTTC	CAWRDRANYGYTF
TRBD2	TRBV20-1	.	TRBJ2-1	TGCAGTGCTCGAACTAGCGGGGGACGCTCCTACAATGAGCAGTTCTTC	CSARTSGGRSYNEQFF
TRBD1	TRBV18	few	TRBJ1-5	TGTGCCAGCTCACCTGGACAGGGGGTTGGTCAGCCCCAGCATTTT	CASSPGQGVGQPQHF